This T cell receptor (beta chain) was identified in a study of blood T cells in healthy people across ages. Looking at the study overall: About one barcoded beta molecule was captured per two T cells (by template switching).

The study drew donors from healthy Caucasian individuals in Russia aged 6 to 90. Each of the donors had 9 to 10 milliliters of peripheral blood drawn into EDTA-treated Vacutainer tubes. The sample holds one count of this clonotype. Germline V lookup: CDR1 MDHEN, CDR2 SYDVKM. Trimming stripped 5 bases from V and 3 bases from J, with 23 bases between. The CDR3 is 18 residues long. Primers used in a second PCR of roughly 6 to 12 cycles were a sample-barcoded 5' primer and a J-beta primer mix. Each cDNA molecule, via a template-switch adaptor with 12 random nucleotides, was tagged. One entry per CDR3 protein results from TCRdb running MiXCR on the 5' RACE reads. Of 1.5 million to 2 million distinct CDR3 sequences in the sample, around half were seen once.

Sequenced material: blood. V is TRBV28 and J is TRBJ2-1; tentative D call: TRBD2 (7 bases). This receptor was obtained from a woman aged 40 to 55 in good health. The CDR3 DNA sequence: TGTGCCAGCAGTCCCACCAGTAGTGGCGGGGGCGACTACAATGAGCAGTTCTTC. It specifies CASSPTSSGGGDYNEQFF.